This T cell receptor (beta chain) was captured by sequencing in a study of OX40 agonist ivuxolimab in advanced cancers. As for the study in general: Those enrolled were roughly 80% male, with a mean age of roughly 62 years and ages from 23 to 79.

CDR3 length: 15 amino acids. Germline lookup yields CDR1 MGHRA and CDR2 YSYEKL. The junction had 8 bases not matched to a gene; V was cut back by 0 bases and J by 9 bases. The method was immunoSEQ multiplex PCR; TCRdb's version includes in-frame clones alone and lacks a portion of them. The sample contains fewer than 30,000 clones, about 86% of which appear only once. Sequences were derived from CD4+ or CD8+ T cells sorted from blood, sampled in a trial of the OX40 agonist ivuxolimab. The TCR was taken from an adult with an advanced solid tumor such as melanoma, head and neck, liver or kidney cancer. The V and J genes are TRBV4-1 and TRBJ2-1; 7 bases are a match to TRBD2. CDR3 region: CASSQEVGGVGEQFF. The DNA for the CDR3 is TGCGCCAGCAGCCAAGAGGTGGGAGGGGTTGGTGAGCAGTTCTTC.